This T cell receptor (beta chain) was identified during a study of T cell repertoires in ileal Crohn's disease. As for the study in general: Thiopurines (fewer than 12) or anti-TNF agents (approximately 20) were given postoperatively to about half. General observations from the study: Active smokers at surgery had more clonal expansions than non-smokers.

The time point denotes: neoterminal ileum biopsy at postoperative endoscopy, about 6 months after surgery. Included were adult ileal or ileocolonic Crohn's patients indicated for ileocolonic resection. TCRB immunosequencing input was around 540 nanograms of biopsy DNA per sample. Only in-frame clones appear in the TCRdb table, and some are missing; sequencing was by immunoSEQ multiplex PCR. The table records 55,000 to 65,000 clones, approximately 88% of them present only once. Remarks on this clone: Its antigen is unknown. The same CDR3 also results from other DNA sequences found in this sample.

CDR3 length: 13 residues. The V and J ends lost 6 bases and 0 bases respectively, with 8 bases between them. Germline-derived CDR1 and CDR2 are MNHNS and SASEGT. The sample consisted of ileal tissue. The rearrangement uses TRBV6-1 and TRBJ1-1; possible D gene TRBD1, 6 bases. This TCR was recovered from an adult with Crohn's disease. The CDR3 sequence: CASSGQLNTEAFF. CDR3 coding DNA: TGTGCCAGCAGCGGACAGCTGAACACTGAAGCTTTCTTT.